This entry lists 2 T cell receptor beta chains sequenced from one sample in a study of molecular identifiers for immune sequencing clone quantification (dated by TCRdb to 2017 to 2018). Library construction relied on PCR. The sequencing machine was an Illumina HiSeq 4000. In TCRdb, the public reads were trimmed at Q25 with fastp and aligned with MiXCR, with productive beta chains retained. Each record represents a unique CDR3 protein, reported with the most common genes and DNA among its rows. For this sample the table gives 400,000 to 600,000 distinct CDR3 sequences, of which about a fifth were detected only once. The top ten constitute about 0.8% of the sample. Material: naive CD8+ T cells from blood, with Jurkat cell RNA spiked in. What this sample's cell subset or site label stands for: FACS-sorted CD8+CD4-CCR7+CD45RA+ naive T cells. These TCRs come from a human donor in good health. Some libraries in this study had Jurkat cell RNA spiked in.

This clonotype has ten or more counts. This chain uses TRBV12-3 or TRBV12-4 with TRBJ1-3; perhaps TRBD1 as D (5 bases). The V gene lost 0 bases and the J gene lost 8 bases, with 17 bases spanning the gap. This CDR3 has 16 residues. The CDR3 is CASSLAPPGTGDTIYF. For the CDR3, the DNA is TGTGCCAGCAGTTTAGCCCCCCCAGGGACCGGCGACACCATATATTTT.

The DNA of the CDR3 is TGTGCCAGTGGTGATACAGGGGCCGAGCAGTACTTC. Its translation is CASGDTGAEQYF. The gene calls are TRBV19 and TRBJ2-7; TRBD1 matches 7 bases. The CDR3 covers 12 residues. Germline CDR1 LNHDA, CDR2 SQIVND (reference sequence). V lost 8 bases to trimming and J lost 6 bases; unmatched junction nucleotides: 7.